This T cell receptor (beta chain) is from a study of T cell responses to AZD1222 COVID-19 vaccine. The CDR3 covers 14 residues. A remark on this clone: Its target is not known.

Regarding the study as a whole: Only 5 to 7 individuals given AZD1222 were seropositive at baseline. Two doses of AZD1222 preceded a rise in Spike-specific TCR breadth and depth.

Clones were read by immunoSEQ multiplex PCR, and TCRdb kept only the in-frame ones, dropping some. The data show 130,000 to 150,000 clones, under 95% seen once. This receptor was taken from an adult in good health. V usage is TRBV21-1 and J usage is TRBJ2-7; the table's TRBD1 call for D was not verified on the DNA. TRBV21-1 is a pseudogene locus. Material: peripheral blood, obtained on day 0 of AZD1222 vaccination. The chain's CDR3 is CASSKENRGYEQYF. CDR3 DNA sequence: TGTGCCAGCAGCAAAGAGAACAGGGGCTACGAGCAGTACTTC.